The 5 T cell receptor beta chains below come from one sample, sequenced in a study of blood T cells in healthy people across ages. Together with a sample-barcoded 5' primer, a J-beta primer mix was included in a second PCR lasting about 6 to 12 cycles. One entry per CDR3 protein, called by TCRdb with MiXCR from the 5' RACE reads. The table has approximately 900,000 distinct CDR3 sequences, under 50% seen once; the top ten hold 13%. The specimen was blood. Receptors were obtained from a man aged 30 to 45 in good health.

V and J are TRBV6-2 or TRBV6-3 and TRBJ2-1; maybe TRBD2 (6 bases). Trimming removed 6 bases from V and 0 bases from J, with 18 bases in between. The CDR3 contains 17 residues. Germline lookup yields CDR1 MNHEY and CDR2 SVGEGT. CDR3 coding DNA: TGTGCCAGCAGGACCTTTTGGCGGGGAAGCTCCTACAATGAGCAGTTCTTC. Its translation: CASRTFWRGSSYNEQFF.

The chain carries TRBV7-2 and TRBJ1-1; tentatively, D is TRBD1 (5 bases). V was pared by 5 bases and J by 0 bases, with 13 bases between. Germline V lookup: CDR1 SGHTA, CDR2 FQGNSA. The CDR3 covers 15 residues. CDR3 coding DNA: TGTGCCAGCAGCCCGGGGCCAGGAATGAACACTGAAGCTTTCTTT. The encoded protein is CASSPGPGMNTEAFF.

V usage is TRBV20-1 and J usage is TRBJ2-1; D might be TRBD2 (6 bases). Germline CDR1 DFQATT, CDR2 SNEGSKA (reference sequence). The CDR3 consists of 14 residues. V was pared by 6 bases and J by 10 bases, with 22 bases between. The CDR3 DNA is TGCAGTGCCGATGCCCCTGGGGGGACCTACGAGCAGTTCTTC. Translated, it gives CSADAPGGTYEQFF.

This clonotype was detected many times. V and J are TRBV12-3 or TRBV12-4 and TRBJ2-1; TRBD1 aligns across 7 bases. CDR3 length: 15 amino acids. V shed 5 bases, J shed 3 bases, and the junction held 7 bases outside the gene matches. The CDR3 sequence is CASSPPGQHYNEQFF. The CDR3 DNA sequence: TGTGCCAGCAGTCCACCGGGACAGCACTACAATGAGCAGTTCTTC.

Worth noting for this clonotype: One end of the junction fails to match germline, which may point to a read error. The chain recombines TRBV30 with TRBJ2-5; D may be TRBD2 (5 bases). CDR3 size: 11 residues. Germline-derived CDR1 and CDR2 are GTSNPN and SVGIG (reference sequence). The CDR3 nucleotides read TGTGCCGGGAGTGTACCGGAGACCCAGTACTTC. Translation gives CAGSVPETQYF.